The sequence of this TCR beta chain was determined in a study of Tregs in tolerant kidney transplant recipients. Unstimulated Tregs (CD4+CD25+CD127-) and CD4+CD25- non-Tregs were sorted from PBMCs. Data came from immunoSEQ multiplex PCR; TCRdb stores just in-frame clones and leaves some out. This table has 15,000 to 20,000 clones, roughly four fifths appearing once. The clonotype originates from a human donor in good health. Sequencing used Tregs from blood.

The CDR3 coding sequence is TGTGCCAGCAGTAGGACTAGCGGGAGGAGCTACAATGAGCAGTTCTTC. This gives the protein CASSRTSGRSYNEQFF. The V call is TRBV7-9, the J call TRBJ2-1; 14 bases agree with TRBD2. V was clipped by 6 bases and J by 3 bases; unmatched bases: 4. The CDR3 runs to 16 residues. Germline CDR1 and CDR2: SEHNR and FQNEAQ (reference sequence).